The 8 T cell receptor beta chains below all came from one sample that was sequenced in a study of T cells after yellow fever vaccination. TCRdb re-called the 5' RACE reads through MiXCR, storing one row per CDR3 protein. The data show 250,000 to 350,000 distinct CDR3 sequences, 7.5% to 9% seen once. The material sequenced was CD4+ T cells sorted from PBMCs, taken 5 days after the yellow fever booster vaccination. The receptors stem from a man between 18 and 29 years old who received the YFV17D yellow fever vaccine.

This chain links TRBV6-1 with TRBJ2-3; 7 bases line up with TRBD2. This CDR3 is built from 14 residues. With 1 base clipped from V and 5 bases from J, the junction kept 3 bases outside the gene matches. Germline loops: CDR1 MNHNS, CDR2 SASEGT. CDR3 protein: CASSEVGGGDTQYF. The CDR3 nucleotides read TGTGCCAGCAGTGAAGTGGGGGGGGGAGATACGCAGTATTTT.

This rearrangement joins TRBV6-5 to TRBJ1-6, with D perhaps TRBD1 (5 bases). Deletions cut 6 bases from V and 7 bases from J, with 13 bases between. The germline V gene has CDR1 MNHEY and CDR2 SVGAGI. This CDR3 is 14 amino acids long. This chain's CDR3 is CASSSRRGNSPLHF. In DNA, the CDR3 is TGTGCCAGCAGCTCCCGACGGGGGAATTCACCCCTCCACTTT.

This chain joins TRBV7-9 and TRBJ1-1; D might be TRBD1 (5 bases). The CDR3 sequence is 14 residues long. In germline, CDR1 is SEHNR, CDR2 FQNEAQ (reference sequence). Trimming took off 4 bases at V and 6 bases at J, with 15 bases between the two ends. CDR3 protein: CASSSPPGRAEAFF. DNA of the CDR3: TGTGCCAGCAGCTCCCCCCCAGGGCGTGCTGAAGCTTTCTTT.

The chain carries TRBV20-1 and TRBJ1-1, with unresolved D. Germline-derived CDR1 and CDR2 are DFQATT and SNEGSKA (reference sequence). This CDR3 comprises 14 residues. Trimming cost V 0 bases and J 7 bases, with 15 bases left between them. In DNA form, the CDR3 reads TGCAGTGCTAGAGATCCTAGGGCGGATAGTGAAGCTTTCTTT. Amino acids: CSARDPRADSEAFF.

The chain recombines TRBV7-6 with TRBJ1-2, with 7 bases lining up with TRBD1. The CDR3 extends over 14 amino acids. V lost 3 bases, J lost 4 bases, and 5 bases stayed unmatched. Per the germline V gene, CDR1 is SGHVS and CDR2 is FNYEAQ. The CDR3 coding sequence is TGTGCCAGCAGCTTCCAGGGGGGAGGCTATGGCTACACCTTC. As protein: CASSFQGGGYGYTF.

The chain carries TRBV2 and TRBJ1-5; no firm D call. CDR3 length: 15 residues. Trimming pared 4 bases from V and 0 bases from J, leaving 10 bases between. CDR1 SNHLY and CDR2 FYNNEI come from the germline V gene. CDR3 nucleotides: TGTGCCAGCAGTGCGGACGGCCATAGCAATCAGCCCCAGCATTTT. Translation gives CASSADGHSNQPQHF.

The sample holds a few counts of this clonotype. CDR3 residues: CASSYSISGSSYEQYV. The DNA for the CDR3 is TGTGCCAGCAGTTACTCCATTAGCGGCAGCTCCTACGAGCAGTACGTC. The rearrangement joins TRBV6-2 or TRBV6-3 to TRBJ2-7; perhaps TRBD2 as D (6 bases). V was cut by 0 bases and J by 0 bases, with 12 bases left in between. The germline V gene has CDR1 MNHEY and CDR2 SVGEGT. The CDR3 extends over 16 amino acids.

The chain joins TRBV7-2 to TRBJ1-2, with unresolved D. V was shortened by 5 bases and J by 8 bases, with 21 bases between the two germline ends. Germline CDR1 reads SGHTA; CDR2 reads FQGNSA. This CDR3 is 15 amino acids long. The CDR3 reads CASSHPGYGDGGYTF. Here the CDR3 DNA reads TGTGCCAGCAGCCACCCGGGGTACGGCGACGGGGGCTACACCTTC.